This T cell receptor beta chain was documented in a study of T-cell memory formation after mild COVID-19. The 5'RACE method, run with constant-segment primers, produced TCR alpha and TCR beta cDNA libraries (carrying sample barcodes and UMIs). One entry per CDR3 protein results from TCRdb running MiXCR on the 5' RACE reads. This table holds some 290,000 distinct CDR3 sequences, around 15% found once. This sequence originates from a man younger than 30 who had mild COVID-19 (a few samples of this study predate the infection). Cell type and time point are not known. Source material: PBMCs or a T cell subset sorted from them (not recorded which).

Written as DNA, the CDR3 is TGTGCCAGCAGCCACCCCCGGTCCGGTGGGGAGACCCAGTACTTC. It specifies CASSHPRSGGETQYF. The rearrangement links TRBV3-1 to TRBJ2-5; D ambiguous. From germline, CDR1 is LGHDT and CDR2 YNNKEL (reference sequence). V was clipped by 3 bases and J by 5 bases, with 16 bases between them. This CDR3 comprises 15 residues.